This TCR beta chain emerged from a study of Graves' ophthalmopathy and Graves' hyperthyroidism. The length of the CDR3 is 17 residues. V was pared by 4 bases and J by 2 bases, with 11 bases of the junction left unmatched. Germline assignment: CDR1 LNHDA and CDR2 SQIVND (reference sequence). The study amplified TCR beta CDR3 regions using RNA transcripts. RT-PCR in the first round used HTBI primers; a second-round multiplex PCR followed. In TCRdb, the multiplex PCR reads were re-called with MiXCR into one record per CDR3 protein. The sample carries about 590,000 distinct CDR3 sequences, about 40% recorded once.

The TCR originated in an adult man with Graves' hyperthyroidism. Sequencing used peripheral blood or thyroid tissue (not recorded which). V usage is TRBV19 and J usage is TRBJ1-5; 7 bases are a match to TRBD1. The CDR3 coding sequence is TGTGCCAGTAGTAAAGGGGGCGGGAATATAGGCAATCAGCCCCAGCATTTT. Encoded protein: CASSKGGGNIGNQPQHF.